This is a list of T cell receptor beta chains from one sample in a study of OX40 agonist ivuxolimab in advanced cancers. Clones were sequenced by immunoSEQ multiplex PCR, and TCRdb holds only the in-frame ones, with some missing. The sample lists tens of thousands of clones, 85% to 90% seen once, with 2.2% in the top ten. This sample comprised CD4+ or CD8+ T cells sorted from blood, obtained in a trial of the OX40 agonist ivuxolimab. Every receptor here comes from an adult with an advanced solid tumor such as melanoma, head and neck, liver or kidney cancer. CDR3s include the opening cysteine and the closing phenylalanine or tryptophan. Each record gives: clone size, J gene, CDR3 length, D gene, V gene, CDR3 protein, CDR3 DNA. A D gene is named only where the DNA matches it firmly. The size field is filled for only some rows; it gives once, few, many or a size class.

. | TRBJ2-2 | 12 | . | TRBV28 | CASTRGTGELFF | TGTGCCAGCACCCGCGGCACCGGGGAGCTGTTTTTT
. | TRBJ2-1 | 17 | TRBD2 | TRBV5-4 | CASSQGAGGSSYNEQFF | TGTGCCAGCAGCCAGGGAGCGGGGGGGAGCTCCTACAATGAGCAGTTCTTC
. | TRBJ2-3 | 17 | TRBD2 | TRBV7-3 | CASSSLAVGRRGDTQYF | TGTGCCAGCAGCTCCCTAGCGGTTGGCCGGAGAGGAGATACGCAGTATTTT
few | TRBJ1-4 | 17 | . | TRBV7-6 | CASSLYGTHGPNEKLFF | TGTGCCAGCAGCCTCTACGGGACTCACGGGCCCAATGAAAAACTGTTTTTT
. | TRBJ1-1 | 14 | TRBD1 | TRBV7-2 | CASSTRTGGTEAFF | TGTGCCAGCAGCACCAGGACAGGGGGAACTGAAGCTTTCTTT
. | TRBJ2-2 | 16 | TRBD1 | TRBV19 | CASSRTGLLNTGELFF | TGTGCCAGTAGTAGGACAGGGCTACTGAACACCGGGGAGCTGTTTTTT
. | TRBJ2-3 | 15 | TRBD2 | TRBV7-3 | CASSFRGLARDTQYF | TGTGCCAGCAGCTTCCGTGGACTAGCCAGAGATACGCAGTATTTT
. | TRBJ2-7 | 14 | TRBD1 | TRBV7-8 | CASTLGTDAYEQYF | TGTGCCAGCACCCTCGGGACAGACGCCTACGAGCAGTACTTC
once | TRBJ2-1 | 15 | . | TRBV9 | CASSPQLQNYNEQFF | TGTGCCAGCAGCCCTCAGCTCCAGAACTACAATGAGCAGTTCTTC
. | TRBJ1-3 | 13 | . | TRBV30 | CAWSPLGRNTIYF | TGTGCCTGGAGTCCCTTGGGCCGAAACACCATATATTTT
once | TRBJ1-2 | 14 | TRBD1 | TRBV6-1 | CASSEVGTGGRYTF | TGTGCCAGCAGTGAAGTAGGGACAGGGGGCCGCTACACCTTC
. | TRBJ1-1 | 14 | . | TRBV14 | CASSPRRMNTEAFF | TGTGCCAGCAGCCCTAGAAGAATGAACACTGAAGCTTTCTTT
. | TRBJ2-6 | 18 | . | TRBV7-9 | CAGRWAREKITGANVLTF | TGTGCCGGCAGGTGGGCCAGGGAGAAAATTACTGGGGCCAACGTCCTGACTTTC
. | TRBJ2-1 | 15 | . | TRBV7-9 | CASSLAQRDKNEQFF | TGTGCCAGCAGCTTAGCGCAGCGGGACAAGAATGAGCAGTTCTTC
. | TRBJ2-7 | 12 | . | TRBV30 | CAWRGGTYEQYF | TGTGCCTGGAGGGGCGGTACCTACGAGCAGTACTTC
. | TRBJ2-1 | 14 | . | TRBV2 | CASRSPYSYNEQFF | TGTGCCAGCAGGTCACCTTACTCCTACAATGAGCAGTTCTTC
. | TRBJ1-6 | 16 | . | TRBV6-1 | CASSEDGPLVYSPLHF | TGTGCCAGCAGTGAGGACGGACCTTTGGTTTATTCACCCCTCCACTTT
once | TRBJ2-7 | 11 | . | TRBV30 | CAWTGGREQYF | TGTGCCTGGACAGGTGGGCGCGAGCAGTACTTC
. | TRBJ2-6 | 15 | . | TRBV19 | CASSQLSSGANVLTF | TGTGCCAGTAGTCAGTTGTCCTCTGGGGCCAACGTCCTGACTTTC
. | TRBJ1-3 | 15 | . | TRBV5-5 | CASSRDVRAGNTIYF | TGTGCCAGCAGTCGGGACGTTCGGGCTGGAAACACCATATATTTT
. | TRBJ2-1 | 14 | . | TRBV5-8 | CASSLGESYNEQFF | TGTGCCAGCAGTCTAGGGGAGTCCTACAATGAGCAGTTCTTC
once | TRBJ2-2 | 16 | . | TRBV7-8 | CASSLAGAVNTGELFF | TGTGCCAGCAGCTTAGCGGGGGCCGTGAACACCGGGGAGCTGTTTTTT
. | TRBJ2-2 | 14 | . | TRBV28 | CASSFTAATGELFF | TGTGCCAGCAGTTTTACCGCTGCTACCGGGGAGCTGTTTTTT
. | TRBJ2-1 | 16 | TRBD2 | TRBV9 | CASTRGASGREAEQFF | TGTGCCAGCACCCGGGGGGCTAGCGGGAGGGAGGCTGAGCAGTTCTTC
. | TRBJ2-2 | 14 | . | TRBV6-6 | CATKRGGDTGELFF | TGTGCCACTAAGAGGGGCGGGGACACCGGGGAGCTGTTTTTT
. | TRBJ1-2 | 19 | TRBD1 | TRBV27 | CASSQNPMGTRQGTYGYTF | TGTGCCAGCAGTCAAAACCCCATGGGAACCAGACAGGGCACCTATGGCTACACCTTC
. | TRBJ2-3 | 16 | . | TRBV19 | CASSRGGGTSTDTQYF | TGTGCCAGTAGTAGGGGTGGGGGGACTAGCACAGATACGCAGTATTTT
. | TRBJ1-5 | 15 | . | TRBV27 | CASSLASYSNQPQHF | TGTGCCAGCAGTTTGGCCAGCTATAGCAATCAGCCCCAGCATTTT
. | TRBJ1-5 | 11 | . | TRBV6-6 | CASSYDQPQHF | TGTGCCAGCAGTTATGATCAGCCCCAGCATTTT
. | TRBJ2-1 | 13 | . | TRBV10-3 | CAISDGGNDEQFF | TGTGCCATCAGTGATGGGGGGAACGATGAGCAGTTCTTC
. | TRBJ1-5 | 13 | . | TRBV7-6 | CASSLAQHQPQHF | TGTGCCAGCAGCTTAGCGCAGCATCAGCCCCAGCATTTT
once | TRBJ1-1 | 15 | TRBD1 | TRBV2 | CASSEVGQANTEAFF | TGTGCCAGCAGTGAAGTGGGACAGGCGAACACTGAAGCTTTCTTT
. | TRBJ1-4 | 12 | TRBD1 | TRBV7-2 | CASSLGQGKLFF | TGTGCCAGCAGCTTAGGACAGGGAAAACTGTTTTTT
. | TRBJ1-2 | 13 | TRBD1 | TRBV6-5 | CASSPRTGHGYTF | TGTGCCAGCAGCCCAAGGACAGGGCATGGCTACACCTTC
few | TRBJ2-1 | 12 | . | TRBV2 | CASSEGGDKQFF | TGTGCCAGCAGTGAGGGGGGGGACAAGCAGTTCTTC
. | TRBJ1-6 | 15 | . | TRBV21-1 | CASSKDRGRNSPLHF | TGTGCCAGCAGCAAAGACCGGGGTCGGAATTCACCCCTCCACTTT
. | TRBJ1-6 | 16 | . | TRBV9 | CASSVSGASYNSPLHF | TGTGCCAGCAGCGTATCGGGGGCCTCCTATAATTCACCCCTCCACTTT
. | TRBJ1-6 | 15 | TRBD1 | TRBV10-3 | CAIRETGGDNSPLHF | TGTGCCATCAGGGAGACAGGGGGCGATAATTCACCCCTCCACTTT
. | TRBJ1-2 | 17 | TRBD1 | TRBV27 | CASRPNSGTGANYGYTF | TGTGCCAGCAGACCCAACTCCGGGACAGGCGCAAACTATGGCTACACCTTC
. | TRBJ1-5 | 17 | . | TRBV19 | CASSMGRWRSSNQPQHF | TGTGCCAGTAGTATGGGGAGGTGGCGGAGCTCGAATCAGCCCCAGCATTTT
. | TRBJ2-2 | 14 | . | TRBV19 | CASSMDLTAGELFF | TGTGCCAGTAGTATGGATTTAACCGCCGGGGAGCTGTTTTTT
. | TRBJ1-5 | 15 | . | TRBV15 | CATSRAGTDNQPQHF | TGTGCCACCAGCAGGGCCGGGACGGACAATCAGCCCCAGCATTTT
once | TRBJ2-5 | 13 | TRBD1 | TRBV9 | CASSVGQGETQYF | TGTGCCAGCAGCGTAGGACAGGGGGAGACCCAGTACTTC
. | TRBJ1-2 | 13 | . | TRBV28 | CASSRSDSYGYTF | TGTGCCAGCAGTCGGTCGGACAGCTATGGCTACACCTTC
. | TRBJ2-7 | 14 | TRBD2 | TRBV5-4 | CASSFGGGASEQYF | TGTGCCAGCAGCTTTGGCGGGGGGGCCTCCGAGCAGTACTTC
few | TRBJ2-6 | 17 | . | TRBV30 | CAWSVTVVFSGANVLTF | TGTGCCTGGAGTGTCACAGTTGTCTTCTCTGGGGCCAACGTCCTGACTTTC
. | TRBJ2-7 | 13 | . | TRBV2 | CAGGLGVPYEQYF | TGTGCCGGGGGACTGGGGGTACCCTACGAGCAGTACTTC
. | TRBJ2-2 | 15 | TRBD1 | TRBV5-4 | CASRQTGVDTGELFF | TGTGCCAGCAGGCAGACAGGGGTCGACACCGGGGAGCTGTTTTTT
. | TRBJ2-7 | 16 | . | TRBV10-3 | CAISEWGHSDPYEQYF | TGTGCCATCAGTGAGTGGGGACACTCGGACCCCTACGAGCAGTACTTC
. | TRBJ1-2 | 15 | TRBD1 | TRBV5-4 | CASSLRDRPNYGYTF | TGTGCCAGCAGCTTGCGGGACAGACCAAACTATGGCTACACCTTC
. | TRBJ2-7 | 16 | TRBD1 | TRBV7-6 | CASSFVGTGPGYEQYF | TGTGCCAGCAGCTTCGTTGGGACAGGGCCCGGATACGAGCAGTACTTC